These 14 T cell receptor beta chains came from one sample sequenced in a study of OX40 agonist ivuxolimab in advanced cancers. Here immunoSEQ multiplex PCR was the method, and the copy in TCRdb shows in-frame clones only, minus some. The sample yields under 20,000 clones, 83% seen once. This material consisted of CD4+ or CD8+ T cells sorted from blood, taken in a trial of the OX40 agonist ivuxolimab. The source of these receptors is an adult with an advanced solid tumor such as melanoma, head and neck, liver or kidney cancer.

The chain joins TRBV7-6 to TRBJ2-7; 10 bases agree with TRBD1. The CDR3 is 16 amino acids. Per germline, CDR1 SGHVS and CDR2 FNYEAQ. The junction had 8 bases not matched to a gene; V was cut back by 1 base and J by 5 bases. CDR3 DNA sequence: TGTGCCAGCAGCTTAGTAGTAGGGACAGGGGTGCACGAGCAGTACTTC. This sequence encodes CASSLVVGTGVHEQYF. Complete variable domain (other parts from reference TRBV7-6 and TRBJ2-7): GAGVSQSPRYKVTKRGQDVALRCDPISGHVSLYWYRQALGQGPEFLTYFNYEAQQDKSGLPNDRFSAERPEGSISTLTIQRTEQRDSAMYRCASSLVVGTGVHEQYFGPGTRLTVT.

In this sample, this clone turned up once. The genes are TRBV5-5 and TRBJ1-2; D is uncertain. This CDR3 spans 15 amino acids. Per the germline V gene, CDR1 is SGHKS and CDR2 is YYEKEE (reference sequence). V lost 0 bases and J 0 bases, leaving 9 bases between the germline ends. CDR3 sequence: CASSLGVITNYGYTF. The CDR3 nucleotides read TGTGCCAGCAGCTTGGGAGTGATTACTAACTATGGCTACACCTTC.

This sequence joins TRBV7-3 and TRBJ2-1; the D gene is possibly TRBD1 (5 bases). Germline V gives CDR1 SGHTA, CDR2 FQGTGA. The CDR3 runs to 13 residues. Trimming pared 1 base from V and 8 bases from J, leaving 9 bases between. As DNA, the CDR3 is TGTGCCAGCAGCTTAAAAGGCAGGGATGAGCAGTTCTTC. Protein product: CASSLKGRDEQFF. The full variable domain, in which reference TRBV7-3 and TRBJ2-1 provide the parts outside the CDR3, is GAGVSQTPSNKVTEKGKYVELRCDPISGHTALYWYRQSLGQGPEFLIYFQGTGAADDSGLPNDRFFAVRPEGSVSTLKIQRTERGDSAVYLCASSLKGRDEQFFGPGTRLTVL.

The chain links TRBV7-1 to TRBJ1-1; the D gene is possibly TRBD1 (5 bases). TRBV7-1 is an open reading frame, and its role is uncertain. V was clipped by 4 bases and J by 1 base, with 10 bases between them. The length of the CDR3 is 14 residues. The CDR3 nucleotides are TGTGCCAGCAGCTTAGCAGGGACGAACACTGAAGCTTTCTTT. It encodes CASSLAGTNTEAFF.

The gene calls are TRBV28 and TRBJ1-6; D may be TRBD1 (6 bases). From germline, CDR1 is MDHEN and CDR2 SYDVKM. Trimming removed 9 bases at V and 3 bases at J, with 18 bases between. This CDR3 has 16 residues. CDR3 coding DNA: TGTGCCAGTTCCACAGAGGGGGGCCTCTATAATTCACCCCTCCACTTT. As protein: CASSTEGGLYNSPLHF.

The J gene is TRBJ2-3, the V gene TRBV27; D unclear. The V end was cut by 3 bases, the J end by 5 bases, with 15 bases between. The CDR3 has 15 residues. Germline V gives CDR1 MNHEY, CDR2 SMNVEV (reference sequence). In DNA form, the CDR3 reads TGTGCCAGCAGTTTTAGGACGGACGGACGAGATACGCAGTATTTT. This translates into CASSFRTDGRDTQYF.

This clone came up once. The chain has TRBV5-4 and TRBJ2-3; a weak D match, TRBD1 (6 bases). Germline assignment: CDR1 SGHNT and CDR2 YYREEE (reference sequence). The V end was cut by 0 bases, the J end by 1 base, with 15 bases between. CDR3 length: 17 residues. Here the CDR3 reads CASSLVVGARGTDTQYF. The CDR3 DNA reads as TGTGCCAGCAGCTTGGTTGTGGGGGCCCGCGGCACAGATACGCAGTATTTT. Looking up the rest from reference TRBV5-4 and TRBJ2-3 gives the full variable domain: ETGVTQSPTHLIKTRGQQVTLRCSSQSGHNTVSWYQQALGQGPQFIFQYYREEENGRGNFPPRFSGLQFPNYSSELNVNALELDDSALYLCASSLVVGARGTDTQYFGPGTRLTVL.

CDR3 sequence reads: CATGELFF. CDR3 in DNA: TGTGCCACCGGGGAGCTGTTTTTT. V and J are TRBV2 and TRBJ2-2; D is unclear. Trimming removed 10 bases from V and 6 bases from J, with 0 bases in between. Germline V gene data show CDR1 as SNHLY and CDR2 as FYNNEI. This CDR3 region has 8 residues.

V usage is TRBV13 and J usage is TRBJ2-1, with unresolved D. CDR1 PRHDT and CDR2 FYEKMQ come from the germline V gene (reference sequence). V was shortened by 3 bases and J by 7 bases, with 16 bases between the two germline ends. The CDR3 spans 15 residues. The CDR3 sequence is CASSFAVGTRNEQFF. For the CDR3, the DNA is TGTGCCAGCAGCTTTGCTGTCGGAACGAGGAATGAGCAGTTCTTC.

The V and J genes are TRBV7-6 and TRBJ1-1; 7 nucleotides agree with TRBD1. In germline, CDR1 is SGHVS, CDR2 FNYEAQ. V lost 2 bases, J lost 0 bases, and 6 bases stayed unmatched. CDR3 length equals 16 residues. CDR3 DNA: TGTGCCAGCAGCTTATTCGGGAGGGGGCTGAACACTGAAGCTTTCTTT. Amino acid sequence: CASSLFGRGLNTEAFF.

The chain has TRBV5-6 and TRBJ1-2; unclear D gene. Germline V gives CDR1 SGHDT, CDR2 YYEEEE. The germline V and J ends were trimmed by 2 bases and 1 base, with 18 bases remaining between them. This CDR3 spans 17 amino acids. The CDR3 loop is CASSFGPGTASNYGYTF. DNA for the CDR3: TGTGCCAGCAGCTTTGGCCCAGGAACAGCAAGTAACTATGGCTACACCTTC.

V is TRBV7-5 and J is TRBJ2-7; TRBD2 reflects the table's D call only, with no check against the DNA. TRBV7-5 is a pseudogene. The CDR3 has 13 amino acids. The CDR3 region has the DNA TGTGCCAGAATAAACGCGGGGGGGCACGAGCAGTACTTC. Translation: CARINAGGHEQYF.

The chain couples TRBV27 to TRBJ2-7; D may be TRBD2 (6 bases). Germline CDR1 and CDR2: MNHEY and SMNVEV (reference sequence). The length of the CDR3 is 15 residues. V lost 0 bases, J lost 3 bases, and 12 bases lay in between. CDR3 region: CASSLSGGLIYEQYF. CDR3 bases: TGTGCCAGCAGTTTATCCGGAGGGTTGATCTACGAGCAGTACTTC.

V and J are TRBV29-1 and TRBJ1-2; a weak D match, TRBD1 (5 bases). Germline values: CDR1 SQVTM, CDR2 ANQGSEA. The CDR3 length is 13 residues. V was trimmed by 1 base and J by 6 bases, leaving 12 bases between them. The CDR3 DNA reads as TGCAGCGTTGAAGCTGGTCAGGGCCATGGCTACACCTTC. Protein: CSVEAGQGHGYTF.